The next 3 T cell receptor beta chains were all read from a single sample in a study of T cells in Graves' hyperthyroidism and ophthalmopathy. Amplification yielded TCR beta CDR3 regions, with RNA transcripts as the source. First-round RT-PCR of the TCR CDR3 relied on the HTBI primer set. Using its own MiXCR run on the multiplex PCR reads, TCRdb lists one record per CDR3 protein. This repertoire shows a few hundred thousand distinct CDR3 sequences, approximately 15% found once; its top ten account for 25% to 30%. The sequenced sample was blood. These receptors were obtained from a woman younger than 30 with Graves' hyperthyroidism that later progressed to Graves' ophthalmopathy.

The rearrangement joins TRBV29-1 to TRBJ1-1; no definite D call. Germline CDR1 SQVTM, CDR2 ANQGSEA. The ends were cut back, 2 bases at V and 11 bases at J, with 12 bases in the middle. The CDR3 is 11 residues long. DNA of the CDR3: TGCAGCGTTGAATGGCGGGGAGGCGCTTTCTTT. It translates to CSVEWRGGAFF.

This clonotype has more than one count but fewer than ten. This chain uses TRBV20-1 with TRBJ2-3, with 10 bases matching TRBD2. Trimming took 0 bases from V and 6 from J; bases not matched to a gene: 12. Germline V gene lookup returns CDR1 DFQATT and CDR2 SNEGSKA (reference sequence). The CDR3 is made up of 17 amino acids. CDR3 in DNA: TGCAGTGCTAGAGATGCCAGCGGGAGGGCCTATGGCGATACGCAGTATTTT. Protein sequence: CSARDASGRAYGDTQYF.

This clonotype was seen repeatedly, ten times or more. V is TRBV10-3 and J is TRBJ2-3, with a tentative D call TRBD1 (6 bases). Germline V gene data show CDR1 as ENHRY and CDR2 as SYGVKD. Trimming cost V 6 bases and J 0 bases, with 10 bases left between them. The CDR3 consists of 14 residues. The CDR3 nucleotides are TGTGCCATCAGATCGGACAGTAGCACAGATACGCAGTATTTT. It yields the protein CAIRSDSSTDTQYF.